A selection of T cell receptor beta chains follows, all from one sample in a study of OX40 agonist ivuxolimab in advanced cancers. The protocol was immunoSEQ multiplex PCR, while the TCRdb copy is restricted to in-frame clones and leaves out a portion. The profile shows around 67,000 clones, around 83% of them singletons. The specimen comprised CD4+ or CD8+ T cells sorted from blood, sampled in a trial of the OX40 agonist ivuxolimab. Receptors originate from an adult with an advanced solid tumor such as melanoma, head and neck, liver or kidney cancer. Each CDR3 is given without its conserved first and last residue. Each record gives: V gene, J gene, D gene, CDR3 protein. A D gene is named only where the DNA matches it firmly.

TRBV7-8	TRBJ2-1	-	ASRRTNRVRGDEQF
TRBV14	TRBJ1-1	-	ASSQELAYTEAF
TRBV2	TRBJ1-6	-	ASKPWGYNSPLH
TRBV11-3	TRBJ1-3	-	ASRSKSGNTIY
TRBV28	TRBJ2-7	TRBD2	ATSSGGVPREQY
TRBV5-4	TRBJ2-1	TRBD2	ASSPGLATYNEQF
TRBV2	TRBJ1-4	-	ASSGLINEKLF
TRBV5-8	TRBJ2-7	-	ASSLFQGGYEQY
TRBV11-2	TRBJ2-1	-	ASSRPATDFWFSYNEQF
TRBV15	TRBJ2-7	-	ATSRDRGLSYEQY
TRBV5-4	TRBJ2-3	TRBD2	ASSFSSGSRLDTQY
TRBV2	TRBJ2-5	TRBD2	ASTIRLAAFQETQY
TRBV2	TRBJ1-2	-	ASGSHGYT
TRBV5-6	TRBJ2-3	TRBD1	ASSFGTGVGDTQY
TRBV5-1	TRBJ2-5	TRBD2	ASSRGTSGATETQY
TRBV6-5	TRBJ1-2	-	ASSKQSYGYT
TRBV13	TRBJ1-1	TRBD1	ASTWGAGAGTAEAF